This T cell receptor (beta chain) was identified in a study of T cell responses to AZD1222 COVID-19 vaccine. This CDR3 has 17 amino acids. Losses at the gene ends were 2 bases for V and 11 bases for J; bases not matched to a gene: 19. Assay used: immunoSEQ multiplex PCR; TCRdb lists only in-frame clones, some missing. The table shows roughly 140,000 clones, with around 87% occurring only once. The V call is TRBV23-1, the J call TRBJ1-1; 8 bases match TRBD1. TRBV23-1 is an ORF, with its function uncertain. The sample here was peripheral blood, taken 28 days after the second AZD1222 dose. The origin of this receptor is an adult who received the AZD1222 COVID-19 vaccine. CDR3 protein: CASSQPGRDRSYTRAFF. The CDR3 DNA sequence: TGCGCCAGCAGTCAACCCGGACGGGACAGGTCCTACACTCGGGCTTTCTTT.